This TCR beta chain was identified in a study of T-cell reconstitution after alpha-beta-depleted transplantation in children (dated by TCRdb to the mid-2010s). As for the study more broadly: T-cell immune reconstitution after TCRalphabeta/CD19-depleted allogeneic hematopoietic cell transplantation in children was quantitatively tracked in the study by means of TCR repertoire profiling.

At least ten counts were recorded for this clonotype. Its specific antigen is unknown. Per-base quality was not reported, and no clone a single base away is much larger than it. Libraries were constructed by PCR. TCRdb names Illumina HiSeq 2500 as the instrument used. Molecular barcoding was employed in the preparation of TCR libraries, with unique molecular identifiers being used to normalize TCRbeta repertoire quantification. The public reads were reanalyzed by TCRdb: fastp trimming at Q25, MiXCR alignment, in-frame beta chains only. Duplicate CDR3 protein sequences are folded into a single record with the most common DNA and genes. The sample table records over 150,000 distinct CDR3 sequences; about 6.4% of these occur just once. Clones ranked in the top ten supply around 3.1% of the sample. V sheds 4 bases and J sheds 2 bases, leaving 10 bases between their ends. Reading the germline V gene gives CDR1 SQVTM and CDR2 ANQGSEA. The CDR3 covers 13 residues, taking in both the cysteine and the phenylalanine. The read is trimmed to its CDR3 DNA, 39 bases read in frame from base 1.

The receptor was isolated from a human donor who donated a stem cell graft to a child with Wiskott-Aldrich syndrome. The sample consisted of PBMCs from the stem cell graft donor, taken from the stem cell graft. Recombination linked TRBV29-1 to TRBJ2-3; the D gene is perhaps TRBD2, from 6 matching bases. The sequence in DNA is TGCAGCGTTGGCGGGATCTTCACAGATACGCAGTATTTT. It is translated as CSVGGIFTDTQYF.